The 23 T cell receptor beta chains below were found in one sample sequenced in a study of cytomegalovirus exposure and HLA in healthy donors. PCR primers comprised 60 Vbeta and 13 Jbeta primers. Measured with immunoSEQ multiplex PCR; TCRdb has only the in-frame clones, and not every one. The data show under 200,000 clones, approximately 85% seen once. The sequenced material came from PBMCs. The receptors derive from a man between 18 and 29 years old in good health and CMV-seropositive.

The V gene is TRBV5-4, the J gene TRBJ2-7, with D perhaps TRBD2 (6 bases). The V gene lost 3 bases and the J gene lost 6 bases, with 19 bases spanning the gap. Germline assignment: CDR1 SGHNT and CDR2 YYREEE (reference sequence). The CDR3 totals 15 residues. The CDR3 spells CASSSLTEGPGEQYF. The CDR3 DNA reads TGTGCCAGCAGCTCCCTCACGGAGGGGCCCGGCGAGCAGTACTTC. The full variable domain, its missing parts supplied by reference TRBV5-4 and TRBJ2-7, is ETGVTQSPTHLIKTRGQQVTLRCSSQSGHNTVSWYQQALGQGPQFIFQYYREEENGRGNFPPRFSGLQFPNYSSELNVNALELDDSALYLCASSSLTEGPGEQYFGPGTRLTVT.

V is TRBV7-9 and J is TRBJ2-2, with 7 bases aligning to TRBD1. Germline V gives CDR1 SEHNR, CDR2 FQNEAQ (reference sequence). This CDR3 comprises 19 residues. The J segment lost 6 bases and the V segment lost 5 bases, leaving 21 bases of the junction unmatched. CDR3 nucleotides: TGTGCCAGCAGCCCTTACGGGTTCTTACAGGGGAAATGGTCCGGGGAGCTGTTTTTT. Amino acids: CASSPYGFLQGKWSGELFF.

CDR3 DNA sequence: TGTGCCAGCAGCGCCATGGGGGAGGTTGGGGCCAACGTCCTGACTTTC. Translation: CASSAMGEVGANVLTF. This chain links TRBV9 with TRBJ2-6; a weak D match, TRBD2 (6 bases). CDR1 is SGDLS and CDR2 is YYNGEE in the germline V gene. Trimming removed 3 bases from V and 3 bases from J, with 13 bases in between. The length of the CDR3 is 16 residues. Full variable domain (outside the CDR3, taken from reference TRBV9 and TRBJ2-6): DSGVTQTPKHLITATGQRVTLRCSPRSGDLSVYWYQQSLDQGLQFLIQYYNGEERAKGNILERFSAQQFPDLHSELNLSSLELGDSALYFCASSAMGEVGANVLTFGAGSRLTVL.

The CDR3: CASSESPFERADYEQYF. In DNA, the CDR3 is TGTGCCAGCAGTGAATCCCCGTTCGAGCGGGCGGACTACGAGCAGTACTTC. The chain links TRBV2 to TRBJ2-7; a weak D match, TRBD2 (6 bases). This CDR3 spans 17 amino acids. CDR1 is SNHLY and CDR2 is FYNNEI in the germline V gene. Trimming took off 2 bases at V and 3 bases at J, with 20 bases between the two ends.

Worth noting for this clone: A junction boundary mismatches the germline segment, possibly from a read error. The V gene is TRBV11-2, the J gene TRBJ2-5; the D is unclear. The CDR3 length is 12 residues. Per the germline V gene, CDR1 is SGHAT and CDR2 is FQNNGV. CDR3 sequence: CASSPHHETQYF. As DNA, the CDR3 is TGTGCCAGCAGCCCACACCACGAGACCCAGTACTTC.

CDR3 DNA: TGCGCCACCAACAGGGGTGATAACTCTGGGGCCAACGTCCTGACTTTC. Its protein product is CATNRGDNSGANVLTF. The J gene is TRBJ2-6, the V gene TRBV5-1; 7 bases match TRBD1. The length of the CDR3 is 16 residues. V shed 9 bases, J shed 0 bases, and the junction held 9 bases outside the gene matches. Germline CDR1 is SGHRS and CDR2 is YFSETQ.

The CDR3 protein is CASSRTFVRGEQYF. The CDR3 DNA reads TGTGCCAGCAGCCGCACATTTGTCAGGGGCGAGCAGTACTTC. This chain joins TRBV14 and TRBJ2-7; D perhaps matches TRBD1 (6 bases). The CDR3 spans 14 residues. Per the germline V gene, CDR1 is SGHDN and CDR2 is FVKESK. With 4 bases removed from V and 6 bases from J, the gap between germline ends came to 16 bases.

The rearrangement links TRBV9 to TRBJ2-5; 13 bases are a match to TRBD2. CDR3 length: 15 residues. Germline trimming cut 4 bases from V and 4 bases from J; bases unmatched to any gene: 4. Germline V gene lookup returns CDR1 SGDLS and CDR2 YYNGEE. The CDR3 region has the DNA TGTGCCAGCAGCACTAGCGGGGGGGCCTCAGAGACCCAGTACTTC. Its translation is CASSTSGGASETQYF. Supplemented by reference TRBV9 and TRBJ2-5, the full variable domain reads DSGVTQTPKHLITATGQRVTLRCSPRSGDLSVYWYQQSLDQGLQFLIQYYNGEERAKGNILERFSAQQFPDLHSELNLSSLELGDSALYFCASSTSGGASETQYFGPGTRLLVL.

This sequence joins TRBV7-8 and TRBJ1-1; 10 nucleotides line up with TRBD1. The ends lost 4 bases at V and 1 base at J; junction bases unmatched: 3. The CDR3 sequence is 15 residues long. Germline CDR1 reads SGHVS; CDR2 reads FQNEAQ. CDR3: CASSYWTGGNTEAFF. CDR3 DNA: TGTGCCAGCAGCTACTGGACAGGGGGGAACACTGAAGCTTTCTTT. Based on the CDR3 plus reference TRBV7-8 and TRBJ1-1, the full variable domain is GAGVSQSPRYKVAKRGQDVALRCDPISGHVSLFWYQQALGQGPEFLTYFQNEAQLDKSGLPSDRFFAERPEGSVSTLKIQRTQQEDSAVYLCASSYWTGGNTEAFFGQGTRLTVV.

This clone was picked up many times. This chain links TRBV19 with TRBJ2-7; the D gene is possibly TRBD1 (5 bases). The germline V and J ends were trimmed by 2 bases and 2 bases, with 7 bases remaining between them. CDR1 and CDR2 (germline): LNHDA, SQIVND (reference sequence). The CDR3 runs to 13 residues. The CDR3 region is CASSITGPYEQYF. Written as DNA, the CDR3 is TGTGCCAGTAGTATAACAGGACCCTACGAGCAGTACTTC. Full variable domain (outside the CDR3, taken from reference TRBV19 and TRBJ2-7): DGGITQSPKYLFRKEGQNVTLSCEQNLNHDAMYWYRQDPGQGLRLIYYSQIVNDFQKGDIAEGYSVSREKKESFPLTVTSAQKNPTAFYLCASSITGPYEQYFGPGTRLTVT.

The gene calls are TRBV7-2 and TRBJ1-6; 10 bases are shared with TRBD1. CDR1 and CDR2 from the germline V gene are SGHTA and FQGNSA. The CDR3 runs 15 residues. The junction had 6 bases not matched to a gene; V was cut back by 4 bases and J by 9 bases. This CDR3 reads CASSSNRDRGSPLHF. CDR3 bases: TGTGCCAGCAGCTCCAACCGGGACAGGGGTTCACCCCTCCACTTT.

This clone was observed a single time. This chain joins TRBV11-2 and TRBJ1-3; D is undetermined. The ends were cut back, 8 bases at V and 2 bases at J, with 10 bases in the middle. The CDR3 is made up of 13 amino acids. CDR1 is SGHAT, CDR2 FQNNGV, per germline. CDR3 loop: CASGELTGNTIYF. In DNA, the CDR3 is TGTGCCAGCGGGGAGTTAACTGGAAACACCATATATTTT.

In nucleotides, the CDR3 is TGTGCCAGCAGCTTAGGCCCAGGGAGGGGAAACACCATATATTTT. Amino acid sequence: CASSLGPGRGNTIYF. The chain links TRBV7-9 to TRBJ1-3, with a weak D call TRBD1 (5 bases). Trimming pared 1 base from V and 4 bases from J, leaving 11 bases between. Germline values: CDR1 SEHNR, CDR2 FQNEAQ (reference sequence). This CDR3 has 15 residues.

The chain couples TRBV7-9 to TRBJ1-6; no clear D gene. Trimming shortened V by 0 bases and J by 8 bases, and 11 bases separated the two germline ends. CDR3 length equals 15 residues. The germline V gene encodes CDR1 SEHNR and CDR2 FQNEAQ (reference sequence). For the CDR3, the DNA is TGTGCCAGCAGCTTAGCCGGCGGGTTGGATTCACCCCTCCACTTT. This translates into CASSLAGGLDSPLHF.

This CDR3 reads CASTGGTGDRTYEQYF. The CDR3 DNA follows: TGTGCCAGCACAGGTGGGACGGGAGACAGAACCTACGAGCAGTACTTC. The chain is built from TRBV5-6 and TRBJ2-5; D is perhaps TRBD2 (6 bases). The J call may be mistaken, given a closer DNA end match to TRBJ2-7. The CDR3 totals 16 residues. Germline V lookup: CDR1 SGHDT, CDR2 YYEEEE.

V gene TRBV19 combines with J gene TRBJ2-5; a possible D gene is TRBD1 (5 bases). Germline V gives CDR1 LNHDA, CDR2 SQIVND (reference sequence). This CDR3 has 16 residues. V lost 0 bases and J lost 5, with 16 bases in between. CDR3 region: CASSIDLGASLETQYF. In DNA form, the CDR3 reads TGTGCCAGTAGTATAGATCTAGGGGCTAGTTTGGAGACCCAGTACTTC.

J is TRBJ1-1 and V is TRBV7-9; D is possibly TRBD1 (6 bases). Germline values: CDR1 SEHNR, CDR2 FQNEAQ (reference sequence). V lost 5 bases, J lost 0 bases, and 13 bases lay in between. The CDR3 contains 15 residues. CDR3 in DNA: TGTGCCAGCAGCCGAGCAGGGGCCTTGAACACTGAAGCTTTCTTT. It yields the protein CASSRAGALNTEAFF. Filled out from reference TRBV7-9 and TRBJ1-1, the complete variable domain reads DTGVSQNPRHKITKRGQNVTFRCDPISEHNRLYWYRQTLGQGPEFLTYFQNEAQLEKSRLLSDRFSAERPKGSFSTLEIQRTEQGDSAMYLCASSRAGALNTEAFFGQGTRLTVV.

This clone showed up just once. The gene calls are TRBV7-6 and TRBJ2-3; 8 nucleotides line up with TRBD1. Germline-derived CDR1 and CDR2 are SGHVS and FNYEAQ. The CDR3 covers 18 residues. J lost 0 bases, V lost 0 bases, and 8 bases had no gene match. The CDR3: CASSLALRTGPSTDTQYF. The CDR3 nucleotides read TGTGCCAGCAGCTTAGCGCTTCGGACAGGGCCTAGCACAGATACGCAGTATTTT.

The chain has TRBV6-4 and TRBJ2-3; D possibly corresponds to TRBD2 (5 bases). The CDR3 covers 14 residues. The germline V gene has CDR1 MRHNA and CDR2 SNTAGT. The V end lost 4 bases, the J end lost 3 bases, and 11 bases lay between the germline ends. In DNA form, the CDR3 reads TGTGCCAGCAGTGTGGACTTGGCTACAGATACGCAGTATTTT. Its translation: CASSVDLATDTQYF.

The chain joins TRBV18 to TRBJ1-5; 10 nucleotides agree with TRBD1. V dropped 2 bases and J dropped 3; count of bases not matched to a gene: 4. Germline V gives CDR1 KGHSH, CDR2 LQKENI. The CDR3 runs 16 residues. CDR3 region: CASSPTGTGVNQPQHF. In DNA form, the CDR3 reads TGTGCCAGCTCACCAACCGGGACAGGGGTCAATCAGCCCCAGCATTTT.

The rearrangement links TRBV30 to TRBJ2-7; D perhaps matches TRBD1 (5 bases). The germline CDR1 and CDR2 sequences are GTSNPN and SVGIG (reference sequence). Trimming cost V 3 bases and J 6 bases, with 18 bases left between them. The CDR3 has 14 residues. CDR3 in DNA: TGTGCCTGGAGCGCTATCGACGGAAGGGGCGAGCAGTACTTC. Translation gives CAWSAIDGRGEQYF. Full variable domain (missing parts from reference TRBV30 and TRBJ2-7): SQTIHQWPATLVQPVGSPLSLECTVEGTSNPNLYWYRQAAGRGLQLLFYSVGIGQISSEVPQNLSASRPQDRQFILSSKKLLLSDSGFYLCAWSAIDGRGEQYFGPGTRLTVT.

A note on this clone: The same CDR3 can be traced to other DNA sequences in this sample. The CDR3 coding sequence is TGCGCCAGCAGCCAATATGAGGTAAACACTGAAGCTTTCTTT. Its protein is CASSQYEVNTEAFF. J is TRBJ1-1 and V is TRBV4-1; D gene uncertain. V gave up 2 bases and J gave up 2 bases, with 9 bases separating them. The germline gives CDR1 MGHRA, CDR2 YSYEKL. This CDR3 contains 14 residues.

The CDR3 DNA follows: TGTGCCAGCAGTGAGCAGGCAGGGAGGCGAGGCTACACCTTC. Protein sequence: CASSEQAGRRGYTF. The V call is TRBV6-1, the J call TRBJ1-2, with a tentative D call TRBD1 (5 bases). The V and J ends lost 3 bases and 8 bases respectively, with 16 bases between them. CDR3 size: 14 residues. Per germline, CDR1 MNHNS and CDR2 SASEGT.